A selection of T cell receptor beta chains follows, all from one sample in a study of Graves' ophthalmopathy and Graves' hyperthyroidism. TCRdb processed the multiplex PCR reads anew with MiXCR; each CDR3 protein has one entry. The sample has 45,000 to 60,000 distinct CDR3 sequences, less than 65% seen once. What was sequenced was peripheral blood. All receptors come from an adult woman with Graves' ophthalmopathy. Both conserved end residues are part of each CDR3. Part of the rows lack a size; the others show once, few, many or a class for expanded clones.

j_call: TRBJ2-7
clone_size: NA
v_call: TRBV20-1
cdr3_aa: CSASPQLAEYEQYF

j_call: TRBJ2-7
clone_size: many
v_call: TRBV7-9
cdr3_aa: CASSRRGYEQYF

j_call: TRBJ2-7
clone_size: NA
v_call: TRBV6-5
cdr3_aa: CASRTWTGTYELYF

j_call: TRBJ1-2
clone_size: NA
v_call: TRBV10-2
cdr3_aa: CASSPGTVGYTF

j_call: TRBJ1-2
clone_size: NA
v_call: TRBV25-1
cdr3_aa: CASSPRRGDVYGYTF

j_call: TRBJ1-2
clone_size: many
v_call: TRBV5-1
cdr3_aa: CASSPGGPTNYGYTF

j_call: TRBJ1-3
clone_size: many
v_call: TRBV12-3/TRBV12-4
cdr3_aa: CASSLAGVGNTIYF

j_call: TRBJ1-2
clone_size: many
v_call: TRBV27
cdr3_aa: CASSLAQGVYGYTF

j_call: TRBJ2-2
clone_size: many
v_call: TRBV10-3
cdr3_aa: CASLDTKTGELFF

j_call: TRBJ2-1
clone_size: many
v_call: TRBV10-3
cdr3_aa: CAISGGASGSFEQFF

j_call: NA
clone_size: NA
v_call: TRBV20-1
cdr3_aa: CSARKAGGPNTETQFF

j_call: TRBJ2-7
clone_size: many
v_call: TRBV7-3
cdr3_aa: CASSLTRLDEQYF

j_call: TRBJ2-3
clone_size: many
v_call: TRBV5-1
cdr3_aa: CASSATDTQYF

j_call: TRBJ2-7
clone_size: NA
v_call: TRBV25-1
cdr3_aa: CASRPAGAYEQYF

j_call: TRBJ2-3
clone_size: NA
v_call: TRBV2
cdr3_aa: CASSAWGSSTDTQYF

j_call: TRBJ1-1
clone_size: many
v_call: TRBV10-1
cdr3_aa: CASSPGTGRTEAFF

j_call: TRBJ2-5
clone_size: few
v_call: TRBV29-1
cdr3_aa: CSVPRQGGGTQYF

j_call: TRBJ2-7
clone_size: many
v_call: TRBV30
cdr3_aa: CAWSLGGHEVEQYF

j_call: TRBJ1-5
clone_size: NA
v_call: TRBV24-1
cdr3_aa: CATSSDSGSNQPQHF

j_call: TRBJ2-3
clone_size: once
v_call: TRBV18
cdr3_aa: CASSPNGGEDTQYF

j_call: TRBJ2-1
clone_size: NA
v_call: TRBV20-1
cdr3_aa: CSARETSSYNEQFF

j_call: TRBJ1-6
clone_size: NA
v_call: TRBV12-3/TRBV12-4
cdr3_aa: CASSLVPGGGSPLHF

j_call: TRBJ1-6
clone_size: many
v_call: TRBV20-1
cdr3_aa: CSARDGDQTYNSPLHF

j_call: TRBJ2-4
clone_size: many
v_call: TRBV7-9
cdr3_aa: CASSSSGDIQYF

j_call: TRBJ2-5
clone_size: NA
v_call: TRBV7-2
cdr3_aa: CASSLRGGTSGETQYF

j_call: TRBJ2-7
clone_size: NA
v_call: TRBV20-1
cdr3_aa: CSAIRGDYRSYEQYF

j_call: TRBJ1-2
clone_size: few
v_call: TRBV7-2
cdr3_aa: CASSIGQGYTF

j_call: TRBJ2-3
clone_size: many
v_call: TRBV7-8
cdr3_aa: CASSLVTSGGTDTQYF

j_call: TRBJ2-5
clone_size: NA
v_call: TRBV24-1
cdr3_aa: CATRGGGETQYF

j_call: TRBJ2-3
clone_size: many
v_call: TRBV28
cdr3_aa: CASGTTGDPSDTQYF

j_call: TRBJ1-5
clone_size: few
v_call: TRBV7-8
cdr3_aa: CASSPSNQPQHF

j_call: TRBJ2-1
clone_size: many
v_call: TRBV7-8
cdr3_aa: CASSLVLAGVNEQFF